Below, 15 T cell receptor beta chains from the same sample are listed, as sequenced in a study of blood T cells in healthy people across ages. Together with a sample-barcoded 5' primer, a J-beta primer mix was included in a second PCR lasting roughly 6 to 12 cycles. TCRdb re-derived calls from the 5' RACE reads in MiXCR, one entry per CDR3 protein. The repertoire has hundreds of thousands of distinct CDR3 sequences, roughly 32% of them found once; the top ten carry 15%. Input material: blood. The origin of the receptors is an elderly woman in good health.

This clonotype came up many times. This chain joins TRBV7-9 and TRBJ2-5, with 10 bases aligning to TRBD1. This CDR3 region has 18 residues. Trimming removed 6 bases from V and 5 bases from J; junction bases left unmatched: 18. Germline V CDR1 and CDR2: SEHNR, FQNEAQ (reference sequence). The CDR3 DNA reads TGTGCCAGCAGTCCCGCAATCCGGGACAGGGGAGCGGCTGAGACCCAGTACTTC. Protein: CASSPAIRDRGAAETQYF.

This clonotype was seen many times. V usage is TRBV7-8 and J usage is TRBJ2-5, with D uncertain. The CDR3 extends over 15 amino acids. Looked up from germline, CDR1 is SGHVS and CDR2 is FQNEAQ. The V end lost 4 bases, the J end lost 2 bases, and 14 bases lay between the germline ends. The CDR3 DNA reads TGTGCCAGCAGCTACAGTTGGCACATACAAGAGACCCAGTACTTC. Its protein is CASSYSWHIQETQYF.

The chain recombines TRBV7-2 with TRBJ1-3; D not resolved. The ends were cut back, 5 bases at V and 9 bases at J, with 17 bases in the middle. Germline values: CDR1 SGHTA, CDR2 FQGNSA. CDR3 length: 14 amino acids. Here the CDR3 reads CASSPGWRLGTIYF. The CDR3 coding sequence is TGTGCCAGCAGCCCCGGGTGGAGGTTGGGCACCATATATTTT.

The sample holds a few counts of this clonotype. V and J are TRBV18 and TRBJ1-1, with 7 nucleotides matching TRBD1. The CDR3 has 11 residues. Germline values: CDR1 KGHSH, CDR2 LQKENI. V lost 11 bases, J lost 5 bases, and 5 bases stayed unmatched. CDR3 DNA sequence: TGTGCCTCAGCAGGGGGTACTGAAGCTTTCTTT. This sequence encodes CASAGGTEAFF.

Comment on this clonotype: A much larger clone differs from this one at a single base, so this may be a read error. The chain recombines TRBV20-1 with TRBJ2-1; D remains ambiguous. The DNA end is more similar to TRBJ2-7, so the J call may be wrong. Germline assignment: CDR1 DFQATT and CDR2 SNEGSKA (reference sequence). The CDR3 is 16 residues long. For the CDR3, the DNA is TGCAGTGCCTCTCCTCCGGGCGGTTACTCCTACAATGAGCAGTACTTC. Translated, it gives CSASPPGGYSYNEQYF.

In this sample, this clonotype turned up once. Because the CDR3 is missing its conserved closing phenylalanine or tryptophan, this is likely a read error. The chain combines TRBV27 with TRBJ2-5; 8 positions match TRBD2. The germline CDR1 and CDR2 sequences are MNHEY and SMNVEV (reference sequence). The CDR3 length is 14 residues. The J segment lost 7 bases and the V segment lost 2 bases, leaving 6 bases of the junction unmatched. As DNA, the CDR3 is TGTGCCAGCAGTTTAGGTAGCGGGGAGGGGACCCAGTACGTC. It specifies CASSLGSGEGTQYV.

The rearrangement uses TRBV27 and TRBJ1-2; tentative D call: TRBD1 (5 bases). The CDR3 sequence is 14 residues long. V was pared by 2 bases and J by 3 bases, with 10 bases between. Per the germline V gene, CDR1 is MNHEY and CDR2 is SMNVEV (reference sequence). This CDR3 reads CASSLGGRHYGYTF. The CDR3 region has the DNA TGTGCCAGCAGTTTAGGGGGACGGCACTATGGCTACACCTTC.

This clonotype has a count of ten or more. CDR3: CAWRPRPAGLGSYEQYF. DNA for the CDR3: TGTGCCTGGAGGCCTAGGCCCGCAGGGCTGGGCTCCTACGAGCAGTACTTC. The chain is built from TRBV30 and TRBJ2-7, with TRBD1 as a possible D gene (5 bases). The germline V gene has CDR1 GTSNPN and CDR2 SVGIG (reference sequence). The CDR3 sequence is 17 residues long. V was clipped by 3 bases and J by 0 bases, with 21 bases between them.

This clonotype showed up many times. This chain's CDR3 is CATSETGWGTQYF. DNA of the CDR3: TGTGCCACCAGTGAGACAGGGTGGGGGACCCAGTACTTC. V is TRBV24-1 and J is TRBJ2-5; TRBD1 aligns across 7 bases. J gave up 7 bases and V 4 bases, and 5 bases lay outside the gene matches. The CDR3 is 13 residues long. Germline lookup yields CDR1 KGHDR and CDR2 SFDVKD.

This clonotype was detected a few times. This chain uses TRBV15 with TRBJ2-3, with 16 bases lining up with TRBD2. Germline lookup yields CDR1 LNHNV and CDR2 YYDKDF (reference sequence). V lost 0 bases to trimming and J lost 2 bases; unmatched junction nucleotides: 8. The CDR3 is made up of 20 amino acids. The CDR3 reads CATSREGAGLAGGLTDTQYF. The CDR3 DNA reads TGTGCCACCAGCAGAGAGGGGGCGGGACTAGCGGGGGGGCTCACAGATACGCAGTATTTT.

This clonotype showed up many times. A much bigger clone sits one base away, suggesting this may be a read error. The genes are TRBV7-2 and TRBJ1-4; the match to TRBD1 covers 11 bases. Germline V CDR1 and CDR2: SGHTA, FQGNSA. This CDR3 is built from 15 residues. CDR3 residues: CASSPWTGGGEKRFF. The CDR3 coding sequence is TGTGCCAGCAGCCCATGGACAGGGGGCGGGGAAAAACGGTTTTTT.

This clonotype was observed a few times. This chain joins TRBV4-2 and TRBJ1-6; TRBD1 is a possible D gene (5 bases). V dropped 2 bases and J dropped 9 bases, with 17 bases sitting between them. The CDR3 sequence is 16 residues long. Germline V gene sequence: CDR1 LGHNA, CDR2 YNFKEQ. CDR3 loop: CASSQPPGGEGSPLHF. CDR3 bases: TGTGCCAGCAGCCAACCCCCGGGAGGGGAGGGTTCACCCCTCCACTTT.

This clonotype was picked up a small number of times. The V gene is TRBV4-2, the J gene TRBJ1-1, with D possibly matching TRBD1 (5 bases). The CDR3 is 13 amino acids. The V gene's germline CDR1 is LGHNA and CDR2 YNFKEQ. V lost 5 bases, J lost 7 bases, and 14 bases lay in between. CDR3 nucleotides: TGTGCCAGCAGCACCCGGGGGTTAGGTGAAGCTTTCTTT. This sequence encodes CASSTRGLGEAFF.

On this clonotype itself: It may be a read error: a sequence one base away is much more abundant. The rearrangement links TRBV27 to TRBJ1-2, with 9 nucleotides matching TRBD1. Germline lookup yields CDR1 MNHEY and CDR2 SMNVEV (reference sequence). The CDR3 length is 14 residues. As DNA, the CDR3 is TGTGCCGGCAGTATAGGACAGGGGCGGTATGGCTACACCTTC. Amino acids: CAGSIGQGRYGYTF.

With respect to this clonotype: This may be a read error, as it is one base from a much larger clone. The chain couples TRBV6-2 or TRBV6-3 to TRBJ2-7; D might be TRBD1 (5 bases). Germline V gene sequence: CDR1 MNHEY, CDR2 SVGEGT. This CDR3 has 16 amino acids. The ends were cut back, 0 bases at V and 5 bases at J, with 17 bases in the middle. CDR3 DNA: TGTGCCAGCAGTTACTCGAGAGCTCAGGGTTGCGACGAGCAGTACTTC. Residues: CASSYSRAQGCDEQYF.